What follows is one TCR beta chain and its context. The antigen is not known. This PCR relied on a set of 60 Vbeta primers and 13 Jbeta primers. Libraries were prepared by immunoSEQ multiplex PCR; TCRdb keeps only in-frame clonotypes and omits some of them. The sample holds about 150,000 clones, 60% to 85% seen once. This sample stems from a study of cytomegalovirus exposure and HLA in healthy donors. Study-level background: Among several hundred genotyped donors, about 83% fell in the Caucasian-associated ancestry cluster.

V was clipped by 0 bases and J by 0 bases; unmatched bases: 2. The CDR3 sequence is 16 residues long. CDR1 SGDLS and CDR2 YYNGEE come from the germline V gene. Broader study findings: A cluster of highly shared sequence variants was likely a sequencing artifact. Altogether, some 170 TCR beta chains were recorded as cytomegalovirus-associated.

The source is a woman between 35 and 50 years old in good health and CMV-seropositive. Sequences were obtained from PBMCs. The chain joins TRBV9 to TRBJ2-2; 7 bases are a match to TRBD1. The CDR3 DNA is TGTGCCAGCAGCGTAGGGGGGACAGCGAACACCGGGGAGCTGTTTTTT. Protein product: CASSVGGTANTGELFF. The full variable domain, rest sourced from reference TRBV9 and TRBJ2-2, is DSGVTQTPKHLITATGQRVTLRCSPRSGDLSVYWYQQSLDQGLQFLIQYYNGEERAKGNILERFSAQQFPDLHSELNLSSLELGDSALYFCASSVGGTANTGELFFGEGSRLTVL.